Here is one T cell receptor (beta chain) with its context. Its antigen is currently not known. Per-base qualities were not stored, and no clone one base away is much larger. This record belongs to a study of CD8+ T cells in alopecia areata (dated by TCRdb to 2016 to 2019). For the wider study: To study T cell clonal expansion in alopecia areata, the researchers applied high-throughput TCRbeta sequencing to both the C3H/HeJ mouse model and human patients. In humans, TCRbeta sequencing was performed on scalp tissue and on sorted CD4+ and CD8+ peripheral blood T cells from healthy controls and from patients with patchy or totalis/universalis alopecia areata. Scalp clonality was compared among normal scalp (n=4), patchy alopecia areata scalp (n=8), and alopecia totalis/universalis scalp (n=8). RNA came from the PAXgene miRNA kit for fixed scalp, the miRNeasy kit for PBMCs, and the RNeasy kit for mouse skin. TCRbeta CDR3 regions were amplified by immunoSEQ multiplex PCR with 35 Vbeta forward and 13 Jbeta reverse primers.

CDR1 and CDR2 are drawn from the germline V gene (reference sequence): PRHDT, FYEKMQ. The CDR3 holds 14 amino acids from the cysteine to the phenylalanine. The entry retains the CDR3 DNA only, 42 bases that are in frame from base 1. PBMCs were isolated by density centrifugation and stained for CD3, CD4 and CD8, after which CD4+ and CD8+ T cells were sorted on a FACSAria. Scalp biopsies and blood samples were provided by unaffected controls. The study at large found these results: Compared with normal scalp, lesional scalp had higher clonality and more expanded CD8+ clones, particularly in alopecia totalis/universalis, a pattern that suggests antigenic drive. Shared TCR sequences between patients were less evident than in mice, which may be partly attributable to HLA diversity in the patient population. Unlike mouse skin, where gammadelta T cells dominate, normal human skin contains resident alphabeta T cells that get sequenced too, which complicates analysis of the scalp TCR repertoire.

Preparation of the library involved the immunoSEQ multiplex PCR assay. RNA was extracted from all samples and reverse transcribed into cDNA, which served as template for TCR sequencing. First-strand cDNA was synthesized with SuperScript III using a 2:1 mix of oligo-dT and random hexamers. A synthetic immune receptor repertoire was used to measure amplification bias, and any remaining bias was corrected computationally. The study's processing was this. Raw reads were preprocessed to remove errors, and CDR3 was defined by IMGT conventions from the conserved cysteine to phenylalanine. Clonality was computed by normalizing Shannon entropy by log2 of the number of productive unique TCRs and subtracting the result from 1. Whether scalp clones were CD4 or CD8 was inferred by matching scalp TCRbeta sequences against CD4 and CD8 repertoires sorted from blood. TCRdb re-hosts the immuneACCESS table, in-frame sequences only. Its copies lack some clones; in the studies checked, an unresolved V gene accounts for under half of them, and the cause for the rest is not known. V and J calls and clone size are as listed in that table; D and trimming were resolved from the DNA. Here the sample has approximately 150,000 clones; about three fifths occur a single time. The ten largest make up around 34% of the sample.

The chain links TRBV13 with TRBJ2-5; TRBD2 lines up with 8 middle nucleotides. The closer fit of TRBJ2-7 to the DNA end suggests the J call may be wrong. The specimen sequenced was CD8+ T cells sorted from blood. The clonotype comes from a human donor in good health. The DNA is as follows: TGTGCCAGCAGCTTAAGCGGGAGCTCCTACGAGCAGTACTTC. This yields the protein CASSLSGSSYEQYF.